Sequencing of this TCR beta chain was carried out in a study of CD8 T cells in Susac syndrome. Random hexamers primed reverse transcription of about 0.45 to 1 ug RNA. MiXCR was run by TCRdb on the immunoSEQ multiplex PCR reads, yielding one entry per CDR3 protein. This table has approximately 220,000 distinct CDR3 sequences, around 90% appearing once. TCR beta was sequenced from blood CD8+ and CD4+ T cells. The CDR3 sequence is 13 residues long. CDR1 and CDR2 from the germline V gene are SGDLS and YYNGEE. The ends were cut back, 2 bases at V and 5 bases at J, with 10 bases in the middle. This rearrangement joins TRBV9 to TRBJ1-2; D is unresolved. Sequencing used CD8+ T cells from PBMCs. The sequence derives from a human donor with multiple sclerosis. In DNA form, the CDR3 reads TGTGCCAGCAGCGTGAGCCAGGTGTATGGCTACACCTTC. Its protein product is CASSVSQVYGYTF.